These 8 T cell receptor beta chains were sequenced from one sample in a study of glioma-infiltrating T cells. Amplification of TCR alpha and beta CDR3 regions from RNA used iRepertoire nested multiplex PCR. TCRdb itself ran the multiplex PCR reads through MiXCR, one entry per CDR3 protein. The table includes some 99,000 distinct CDR3 sequences, 20% to 30% detected once. Material: glioma tissue, nonneoplastic brain tissue, or PBMCs (not recorded which). Every receptor here comes from a human donor with low-grade glioma or glioblastoma, undergoing nonglioma brain surgery, or in good health (not recorded which).

This clonotype showed up many times. CDR3 amino acids: CATSRVTNTEAFF. DNA for the CDR3: TGTGCCACCAGCAGAGTGACCAACACTGAAGCTTTCTTT. This sequence joins TRBV15 and TRBJ1-1; D is unresolved. The CDR3 consists of 13 residues. The V gene's germline CDR1 is LNHNV and CDR2 YYDKDF (reference sequence). Trimming took 1 base from V and 2 from J, leaving 5 bases between them.

There are many counts of this clonotype. V is TRBV7-2 and J is TRBJ1-1; weak D call: TRBD1 (5 bases). The ends were cut back, 5 bases at V and 3 bases at J, with 10 bases in the middle. Looked up from germline, CDR1 is SGHTA and CDR2 is FQGNSA. The CDR3 has 13 residues. CDR3 region: CASSPQQDTEAFF. CDR3 nucleotides: TGTGCCAGCAGCCCCCAACAGGACACTGAAGCTTTCTTT.

This clonotype has ten or more counts. The J gene is TRBJ2-4, the V gene TRBV7-2; D might be TRBD1 (6 bases). V was cut by 5 bases and J by 7 bases, with 12 bases left in between. The CDR3 has 13 residues. The germline V gene encodes CDR1 SGHTA and CDR2 FQGNSA. CDR3 amino acids: CASSRITGNIQYF. CDR3 sequence (DNA): TGTGCCAGCAGCCGCATTACAGGGAACATTCAGTACTTC.

Many counts were recorded for this clonotype. CDR3: CASSFLGLNTGELFF. The CDR3 nucleotides are TGTGCCAGCAGTTTCCTTGGACTGAACACCGGGGAGCTGTTTTTT. V is TRBV6-2 or TRBV6-3 and J is TRBJ2-2; D possibly corresponds to TRBD2 (5 bases). Germline V gene data show CDR1 as MNHEY and CDR2 as SVGEGT. The CDR3 runs 15 residues. Trimming took 4 bases from V and 1 from J, leaving 10 bases between them.

This clonotype has ten or more counts. The rearrangement joins TRBV4-3 to TRBJ2-1; 7 bases are a match to TRBD2. V gave up 8 bases and J gave up 1 base; unmatched junction bases: 5. This CDR3 region has 14 residues. In germline, CDR1 is LGHNA, CDR2 YSLEER. CDR3 residues: CASSSGPSYNEQFF. The DNA of the CDR3 is TGCGCCAGCTCTAGCGGCCCGTCCTACAATGAGCAGTTCTTC.

This clonotype was found many times. The chain carries TRBV2 and TRBJ1-6; D not certain. CDR3 length equals 15 residues. Germline assignment: CDR1 SNHLY and CDR2 FYNNEI. Trimming left V 3 bases short and J 5 bases short, with 11 bases between. Here the CDR3 reads CASSDTGPNNSPLHF. The CDR3 bases are TGTGCCAGCAGTGACACGGGCCCAAATAATTCACCCCTCCACTTT.

Points on this clonotype: The junction differs from germline at one of its ends, possibly a read error. This chain connects TRBV15 to TRBJ1-6, with D unresolved. From germline, CDR1 is LNHNV and CDR2 YYDKDF (reference sequence). The CDR3 is 15 residues long. The CDR3, as DNA: TGTGCCACCAGCATAGTACGGACCCCTGGTTCACCCCTCTACTTT. This sequence encodes CATSIVRTPGSPLYF.

This clonotype has ten or more counts. The V call is TRBV20-1, the J call TRBJ1-5, with a weak D call TRBD1 (6 bases). The germline CDR1 and CDR2 sequences are DFQATT and SNEGSKA (reference sequence). The CDR3 has 14 residues. V lost 6 bases, J lost 0 bases, and 12 bases lay in between. In DNA, the CDR3 is TGCAGTGCCCAAGACAGGCATAGCAATCAGCCCCAGCATTTT. Its protein product is CSAQDRHSNQPQHF.